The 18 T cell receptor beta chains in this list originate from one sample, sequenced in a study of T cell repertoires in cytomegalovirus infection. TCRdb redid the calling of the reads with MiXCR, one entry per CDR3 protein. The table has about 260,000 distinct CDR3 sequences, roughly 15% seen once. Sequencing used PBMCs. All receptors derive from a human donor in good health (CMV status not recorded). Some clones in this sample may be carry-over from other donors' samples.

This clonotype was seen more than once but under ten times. DNA of the CDR3: TGCGCCAGCAGCCAACTGACAGACCAAGAGACCCAGTACTTC. It is translated as CASSQLTDQETQYF. The chain has TRBV4-1 and TRBJ2-5, with a weak D call TRBD1 (5 bases). Germline V gene lookup returns CDR1 MGHRA and CDR2 YSYEKL. The CDR3 has 14 amino acids. With 2 bases removed from V and 0 bases from J, the gap between germline ends came to 7 bases.

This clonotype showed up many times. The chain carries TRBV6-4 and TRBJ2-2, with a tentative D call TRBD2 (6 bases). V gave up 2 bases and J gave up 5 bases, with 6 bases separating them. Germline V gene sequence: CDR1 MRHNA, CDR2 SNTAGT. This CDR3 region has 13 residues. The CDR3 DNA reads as TGTGCCAGCAGTGACCGGGGGACCGGGGAGCTGTTTTTT. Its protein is CASSDRGTGELFF.

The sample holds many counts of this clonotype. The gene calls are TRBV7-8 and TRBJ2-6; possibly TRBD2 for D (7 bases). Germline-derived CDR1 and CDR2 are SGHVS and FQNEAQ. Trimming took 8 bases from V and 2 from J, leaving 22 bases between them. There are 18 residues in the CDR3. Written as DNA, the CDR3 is TGTGCCAGCCTCCCGAGGGTGGAGGGGGGGACTGGGGCCAACGTCCTGACTTTC. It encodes CASLPRVEGGTGANVLTF.

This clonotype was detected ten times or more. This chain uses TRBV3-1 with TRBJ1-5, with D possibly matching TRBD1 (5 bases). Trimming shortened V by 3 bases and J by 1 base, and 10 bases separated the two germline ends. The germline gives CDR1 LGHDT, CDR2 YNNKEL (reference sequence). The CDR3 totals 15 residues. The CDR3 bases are TGTGCCAGCAGCCAGACGACAGTGAGCAATCAGCCCCAGCATTTT. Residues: CASSQTTVSNQPQHF.

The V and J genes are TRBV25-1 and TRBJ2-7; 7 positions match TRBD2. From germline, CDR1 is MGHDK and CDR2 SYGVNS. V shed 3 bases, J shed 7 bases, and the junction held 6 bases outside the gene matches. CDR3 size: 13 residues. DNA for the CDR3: TGTGCCAGCAGTGAGGCGGGAGTGGGAGAGCAGTACTTC. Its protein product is CASSEAGVGEQYF.

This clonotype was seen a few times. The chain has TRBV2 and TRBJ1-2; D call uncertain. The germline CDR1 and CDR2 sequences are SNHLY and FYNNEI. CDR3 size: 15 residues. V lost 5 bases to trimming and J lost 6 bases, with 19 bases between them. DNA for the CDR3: TGTGCCAGCAGTCCAAACCTCGCAAGGGTTGATGGCTACACCTTC. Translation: CASSPNLARVDGYTF.

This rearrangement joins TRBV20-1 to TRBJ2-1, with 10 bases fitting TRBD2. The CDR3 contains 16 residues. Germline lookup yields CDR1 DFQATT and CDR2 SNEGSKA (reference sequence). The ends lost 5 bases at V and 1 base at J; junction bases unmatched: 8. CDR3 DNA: TGCAGTGCTCTGAGCGGGGGGGCTGAGTCCTACAATGAGCAGTTCTTC. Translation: CSALSGGAESYNEQFF.

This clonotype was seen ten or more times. The CDR3 DNA follows: TGCGCCAGCAAGAGACTAGCGGGAGTCGGCCGCGATGAGCAGTTCTTC. This sequence encodes CASKRLAGVGRDEQFF. The chain employs TRBV5-1 and TRBJ2-1, with 12 bases lining up with TRBD2. Losses at the gene ends were 6 bases for V and 8 bases for J; bases not matched to a gene: 12. CDR3 length: 16 amino acids. Germline CDR1 and CDR2: SGHRS and YFSETQ.

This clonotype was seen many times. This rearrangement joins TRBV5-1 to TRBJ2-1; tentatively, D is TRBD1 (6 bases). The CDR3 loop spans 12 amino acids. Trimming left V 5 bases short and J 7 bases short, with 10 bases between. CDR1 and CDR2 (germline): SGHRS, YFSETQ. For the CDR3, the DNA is TGCGCCAGCAGACCTACAGGGAATGAGCAGTTCTTC. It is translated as CASRPTGNEQFF.

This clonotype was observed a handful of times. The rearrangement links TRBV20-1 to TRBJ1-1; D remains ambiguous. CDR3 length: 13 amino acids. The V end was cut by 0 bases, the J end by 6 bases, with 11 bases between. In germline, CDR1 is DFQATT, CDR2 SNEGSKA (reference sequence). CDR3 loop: CSARDPGISEAFF. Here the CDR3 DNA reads TGCAGTGCTAGAGATCCAGGTATCTCTGAAGCTTTCTTT.

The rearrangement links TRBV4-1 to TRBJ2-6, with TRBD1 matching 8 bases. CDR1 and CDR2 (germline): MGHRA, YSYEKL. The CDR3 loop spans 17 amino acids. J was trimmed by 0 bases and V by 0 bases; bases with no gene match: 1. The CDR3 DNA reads TGCGCCAGCAGCCAAGAACAGGGGGGCTCTGGGGCCAACGTCCTGACTTTC. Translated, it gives CASSQEQGGSGANVLTF.

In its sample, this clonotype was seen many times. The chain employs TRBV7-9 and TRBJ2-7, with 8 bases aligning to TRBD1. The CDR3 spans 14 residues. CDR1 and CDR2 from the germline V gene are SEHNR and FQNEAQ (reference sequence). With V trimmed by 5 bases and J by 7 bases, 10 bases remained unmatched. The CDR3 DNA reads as TGTGCCAGCAGCCGCGCGGACAGGGTAAGGGAGCAGTACTTC. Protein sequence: CASSRADRVREQYF.

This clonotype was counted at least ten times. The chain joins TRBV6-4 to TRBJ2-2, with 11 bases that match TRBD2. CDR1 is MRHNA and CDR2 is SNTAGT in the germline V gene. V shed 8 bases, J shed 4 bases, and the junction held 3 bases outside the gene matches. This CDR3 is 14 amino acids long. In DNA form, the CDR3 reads TGTGCCAGCTCTACTAGCGGGAGCACCGGGGAGCTGTTTTTT. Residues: CASSTSGSTGELFF.

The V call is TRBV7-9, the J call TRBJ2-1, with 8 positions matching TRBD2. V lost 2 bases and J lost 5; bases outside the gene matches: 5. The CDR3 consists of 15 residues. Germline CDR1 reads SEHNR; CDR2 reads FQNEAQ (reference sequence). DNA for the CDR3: TGTGCCAGCAGCTTAATGGGCGGGAGGAACAATGAGCAGTTCTTC. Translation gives CASSLMGGRNNEQFF. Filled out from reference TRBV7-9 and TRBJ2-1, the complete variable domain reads DTGVSQNPRHKITKRGQNVTFRCDPISEHNRLYWYRQTLGQGPEFLTYFQNEAQLEKSRLLSDRFSAERPKGSFSTLEIQRTEQGDSAMYLCASSLMGGRNNEQFFGPGTRLTVL.

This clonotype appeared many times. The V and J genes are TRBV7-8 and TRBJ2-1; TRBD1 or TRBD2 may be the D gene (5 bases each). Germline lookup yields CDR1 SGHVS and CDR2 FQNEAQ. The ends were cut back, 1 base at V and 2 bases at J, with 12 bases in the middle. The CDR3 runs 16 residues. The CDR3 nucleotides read TGTGCCAGCAGCTTAGTTCCGGGGACCACCTACAATGAGCAGTTCTTC. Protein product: CASSLVPGTTYNEQFF.

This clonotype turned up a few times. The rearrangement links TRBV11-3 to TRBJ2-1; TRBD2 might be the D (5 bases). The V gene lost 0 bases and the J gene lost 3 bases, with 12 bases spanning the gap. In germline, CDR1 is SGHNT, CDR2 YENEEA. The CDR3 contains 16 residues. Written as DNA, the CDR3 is TGTGCCAGCAGCTTAGATCACACTAGTGTCTACAATGAGCAGTTCTTC. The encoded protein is CASSLDHTSVYNEQFF.

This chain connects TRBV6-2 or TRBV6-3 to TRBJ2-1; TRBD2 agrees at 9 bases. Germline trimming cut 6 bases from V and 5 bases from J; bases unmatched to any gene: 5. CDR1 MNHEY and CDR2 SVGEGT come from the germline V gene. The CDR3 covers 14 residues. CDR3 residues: CASRRREGNNEQFF. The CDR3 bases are TGTGCCAGCAGGAGGCGGGAGGGAAACAATGAGCAGTTCTTC.

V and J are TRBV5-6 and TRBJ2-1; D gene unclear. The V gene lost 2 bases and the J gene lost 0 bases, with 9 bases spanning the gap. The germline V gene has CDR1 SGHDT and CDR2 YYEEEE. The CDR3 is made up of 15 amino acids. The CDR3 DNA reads TGTGCCAGCAGCTTCCAGCTGGGCTCCTACAATGAGCAGTTCTTC. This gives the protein CASSFQLGSYNEQFF.